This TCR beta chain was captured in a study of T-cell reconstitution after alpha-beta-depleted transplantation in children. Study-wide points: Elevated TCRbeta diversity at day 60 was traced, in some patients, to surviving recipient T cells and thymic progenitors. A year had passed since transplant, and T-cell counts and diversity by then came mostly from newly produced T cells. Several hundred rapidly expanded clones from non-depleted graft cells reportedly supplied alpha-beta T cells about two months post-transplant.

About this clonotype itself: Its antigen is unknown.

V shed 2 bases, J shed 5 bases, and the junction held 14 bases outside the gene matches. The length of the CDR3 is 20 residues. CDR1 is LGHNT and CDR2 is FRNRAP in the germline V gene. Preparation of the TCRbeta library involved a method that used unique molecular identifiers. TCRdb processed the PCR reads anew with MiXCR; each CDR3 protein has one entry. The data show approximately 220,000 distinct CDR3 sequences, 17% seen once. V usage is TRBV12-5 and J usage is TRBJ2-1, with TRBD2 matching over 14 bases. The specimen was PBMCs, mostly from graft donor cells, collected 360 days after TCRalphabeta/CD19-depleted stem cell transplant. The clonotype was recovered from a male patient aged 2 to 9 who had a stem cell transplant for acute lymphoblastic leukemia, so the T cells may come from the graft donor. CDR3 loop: CASGLTRRRTSGRHHNEQFF. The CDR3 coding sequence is TGTGCTAGTGGTTTGACCCGACGGCGGACTAGCGGGAGGCACCACAATGAGCAGTTCTTC. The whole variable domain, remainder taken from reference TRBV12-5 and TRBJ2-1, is DARVTQTPRHKVTEMGQEVTMRCQPILGHNTVFWYRQTMMQGLELLAYFRNRAPLDDSGMPKDRFSAEMPDATLATLKIQPSEPRDSAVYFCASGLTRRRTSGRHHNEQFFGPGTRLTVL.